These T cell receptor beta chains were read from a single sample in a study of blood T cells in healthy people across ages. TCRdb reanalysed the 5' RACE reads using MiXCR and keeps one entry per CDR3 protein. The table includes 270,000 or so distinct CDR3 sequences, roughly 26% detected once. Specimen: blood. Receptors were obtained from a woman aged 70 to 79 in good health. CDR3s include the opening cysteine and the closing phenylalanine or tryptophan. Each record gives: D gene, V gene, clone size, J gene, CDR3 protein, CDR3 DNA. The D gene is left open where the match is weak. A clone size is listed for some rows: how often the clone was seen (once, few, many), or a class if it is expanded.

d_gene: TRBD2
v_gene: TRBV20-1
abundance: .
j_gene: TRBJ2-7
CDR3aa: CSARDPGLVDYEQYF
CDR3nt: TGCAGTGCTAGAGACCCGGGACTAGTTGACTACGAGCAGTACTTC

d_gene: .
v_gene: TRBV12-3/TRBV12-4
abundance: many
j_gene: TRBJ2-3
CDR3aa: CASSSSGSTDTQYF
CDR3nt: TGTGCCAGCAGCTCAAGCGGTAGCACAGATACGCAGTATTTT

d_gene: .
v_gene: TRBV20-1
abundance: .
j_gene: TRBJ2-1
CDR3aa: CSARDQYREQFF
CDR3nt: TGCAGTGCTAGAGATCAATATAGGGAGCAGTTCTTC

d_gene: TRBD2
v_gene: TRBV5-1
abundance: few
j_gene: TRBJ2-2
CDR3aa: CASSSLGGSQTGELFF
CDR3nt: TGCGCCAGCAGCTCCCTCGGCGGGAGTCAGACCGGGGAGCTGTTTTTT

d_gene: .
v_gene: TRBV4-2
abundance: .
j_gene: TRBJ2-7
CDR3aa: CASSQDQRTYEQYF
CDR3nt: TGTGCCAGCAGCCAAGACCAGCGAACCTACGAGCAGTACTTC

d_gene: .
v_gene: TRBV6-2/TRBV6-3
abundance: .
j_gene: TRBJ2-1
CDR3aa: CASSGHNEQFF
CDR3nt: TGTGCCAGCAGCGGCCACAATGAGCAGTTCTTC

d_gene: .
v_gene: TRBV28
abundance: .
j_gene: TRBJ2-5
CDR3aa: CASRSTDKETQYF
CDR3nt: TGTGCCAGCAGATCCACCGACAAGGAGACCCAGTACTTC

d_gene: .
v_gene: TRBV3-1
abundance: once
j_gene: TRBJ2-7
CDR3aa: CASSQGYVSYEQYF
CDR3nt: TGTGCCAGCAGCCAAGGGTACGTCTCCTACGAGCAGTACTTC

d_gene: .
v_gene: TRBV18
abundance: .
j_gene: TRBJ2-5
CDR3aa: CASSSQTETQCF
CDR3nt: TGTGCCAGCTCATCTCAGACAGAGACCCAGTGCTTC

d_gene: .
v_gene: TRBV3-1
abundance: .
j_gene: TRBJ2-4
CDR3aa: CASSQLGVAENIQYF
CDR3nt: TGTGCCAGCAGCCAATTGGGAGTAGCGGAAAACATTCAGTACTTC

d_gene: .
v_gene: TRBV18
abundance: few
j_gene: TRBJ2-1
CDR3aa: CASSPRLLEQFF
CDR3nt: TGTGCCAGCTCACCAAGACTTCTGGAGCAGTTCTTC

d_gene: .
v_gene: TRBV20-1
abundance: .
j_gene: TRBJ2-1
CDR3aa: CSARVAGARDEQFF
CDR3nt: TGCAGTGCTAGAGTAGCAGGGGCGCGGGATGAGCAGTTCTTC

d_gene: .
v_gene: TRBV11-2
abundance: few
j_gene: TRBJ2-1
CDR3aa: CASRGLSAYNEQFF
CDR3nt: TGTGCCAGCAGGGGCCTTTCGGCATACAATGAGCAGTTCTTC

d_gene: .
v_gene: TRBV13
abundance: .
j_gene: TRBJ2-7
CDR3aa: CASSSRGVGEQYF
CDR3nt: TGTGCCAGCAGCTCCCGAGGCGTGGGCGAGCAGTACTTC

d_gene: .
v_gene: TRBV5-5
abundance: many
j_gene: TRBJ2-5
CDR3aa: CASSLYLGGETQYF
CDR3nt: TGTGCCAGCAGCTTGTACTTGGGAGGAGAGACCCAGTACTTC

d_gene: TRBD1
v_gene: TRBV20-1
abundance: .
j_gene: TRBJ2-7
CDR3aa: CSAWRDRGSYEQYF
CDR3nt: TGCAGTGCTTGGAGGGACAGGGGTTCCTACGAGCAGTACTTC

d_gene: TRBD2
v_gene: TRBV20-1
abundance: .
j_gene: TRBJ2-7
CDR3aa: CSATTSGRGEQYF
CDR3nt: TGCAGTGCCACGACTAGCGGGAGAGGCGAGCAGTACTTC